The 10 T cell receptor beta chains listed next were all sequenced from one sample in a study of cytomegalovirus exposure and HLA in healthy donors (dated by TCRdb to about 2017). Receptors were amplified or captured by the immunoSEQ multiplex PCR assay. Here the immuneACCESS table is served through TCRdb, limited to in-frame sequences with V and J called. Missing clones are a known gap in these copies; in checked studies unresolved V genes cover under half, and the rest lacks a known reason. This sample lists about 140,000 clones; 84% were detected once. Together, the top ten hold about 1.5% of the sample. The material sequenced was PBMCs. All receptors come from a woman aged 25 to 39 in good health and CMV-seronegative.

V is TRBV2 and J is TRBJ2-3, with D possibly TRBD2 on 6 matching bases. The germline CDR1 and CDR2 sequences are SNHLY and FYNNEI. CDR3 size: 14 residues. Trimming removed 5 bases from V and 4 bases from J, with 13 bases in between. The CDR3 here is CASSRQPGADTQYF. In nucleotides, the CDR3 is TGTGCCAGCAGTCGACAGCCGGGGGCAGATACGCAGTATTTT.

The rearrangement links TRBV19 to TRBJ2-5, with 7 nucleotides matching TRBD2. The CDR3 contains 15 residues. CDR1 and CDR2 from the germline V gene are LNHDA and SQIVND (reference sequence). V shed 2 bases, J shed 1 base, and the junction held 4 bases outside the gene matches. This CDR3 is CASSILTGGQETQYF. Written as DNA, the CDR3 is TGTGCCAGTAGTATACTAACGGGGGGCCAAGAGACCCAGTACTTC.

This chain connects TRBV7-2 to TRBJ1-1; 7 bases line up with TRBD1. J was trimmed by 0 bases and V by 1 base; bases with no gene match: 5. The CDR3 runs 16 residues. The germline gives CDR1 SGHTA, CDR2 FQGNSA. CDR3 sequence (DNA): TGTGCCAGCAGCTTAGAGGGGGCAGGGCTGAACACTGAAGCTTTCTTT. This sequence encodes CASSLEGAGLNTEAFF.

In nucleotides, the CDR3 is TGCAGCGTTGAACGTCGTACAGTTGGAAACACCATATATTTT. Translation: CSVERRTVGNTIYF. The chain employs TRBV29-1 and TRBJ1-3; no clear D. The germline V gene has CDR1 SQVTM and CDR2 ANQGSEA. V dropped 2 bases and J dropped 3 bases, with 11 bases sitting between them. The CDR3 runs 14 residues. Variable domain in full (rest from reference TRBV29-1 and TRBJ1-3): SAVISQKPSRDICQRGTSLTIQCQVDSQVTMMFWYRQQPGQSLTLIATANQGSEATYESGFVIDKFPISRPNLTFSTLTVSNMSPEDSSIYLCSVERRTVGNTIYFGEGSWLTVV.

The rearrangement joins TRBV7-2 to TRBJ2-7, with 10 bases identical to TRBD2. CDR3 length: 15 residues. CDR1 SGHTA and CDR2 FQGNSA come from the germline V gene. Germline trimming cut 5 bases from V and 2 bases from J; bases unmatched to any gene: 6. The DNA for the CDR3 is TGTGCCAGCAGCACACTAGCGGGGACACCCTACGAGCAGTACTTC. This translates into CASSTLAGTPYEQYF.

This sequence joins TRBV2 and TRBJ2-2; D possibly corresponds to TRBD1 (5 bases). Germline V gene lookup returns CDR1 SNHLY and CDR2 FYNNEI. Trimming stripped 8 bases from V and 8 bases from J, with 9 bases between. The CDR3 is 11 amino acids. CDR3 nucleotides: TGTGCCAGCGAAAACAGGGGGGAGCTGTTTTTT. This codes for CASENRGELFF.

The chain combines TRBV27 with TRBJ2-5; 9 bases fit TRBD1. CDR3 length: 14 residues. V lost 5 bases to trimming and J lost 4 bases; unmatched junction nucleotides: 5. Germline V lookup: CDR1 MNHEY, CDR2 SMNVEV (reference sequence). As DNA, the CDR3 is TGTGCCAGCAGTCACAGGGGGCAGGTAGAGACCCAGTACTTC. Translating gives CASSHRGQVETQYF.

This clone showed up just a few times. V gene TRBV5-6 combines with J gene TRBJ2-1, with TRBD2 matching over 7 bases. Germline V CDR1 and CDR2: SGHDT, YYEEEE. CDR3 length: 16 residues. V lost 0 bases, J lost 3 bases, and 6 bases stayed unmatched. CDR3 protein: CASSLAGAGIYNEQFF. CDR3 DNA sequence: TGTGCCAGCAGCTTGGCCGGAGCGGGGATCTACAATGAGCAGTTCTTC.

Written as DNA, the CDR3 is TGCGCCAGCAGCCTCGAAGGGGGGGCCTACAATGAGCAGTTCTTC. This codes for CASSLEGGAYNEQFF. The rearrangement links TRBV5-1 to TRBJ2-1; maybe TRBD2 (7 bases). The ends were cut back, 4 bases at V and 2 bases at J, with 13 bases in the middle. CDR3 size: 15 residues. Looked up from germline, CDR1 is SGHRS and CDR2 is YFSETQ.

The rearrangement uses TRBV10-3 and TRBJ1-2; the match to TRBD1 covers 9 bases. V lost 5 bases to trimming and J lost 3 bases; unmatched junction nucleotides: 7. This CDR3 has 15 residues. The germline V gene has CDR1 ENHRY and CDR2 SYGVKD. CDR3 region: CAISQQGANDYGYTF. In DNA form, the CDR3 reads TGTGCCATCAGTCAACAGGGGGCCAATGACTATGGCTACACCTTC.